The 20 T cell receptor beta chains below all came from one sample that was sequenced in a study of blood T cell repertoires in COVID-19. Clones were sequenced by immunoSEQ multiplex PCR, and TCRdb holds only the in-frame ones, with some missing. Among some 43,000 clones listed, approximately 80% were seen once. What was sequenced was peripheral blood. These receptors originate from a man aged 45-65 years with active or convalescent COVID-19.

The V gene is TRBV7-8, the J gene TRBJ2-1, with 10 bases matching TRBD1. Germline values: CDR1 SGHVS, CDR2 FQNEAQ. The V gene end was trimmed by 5 bases and the J gene end by 7 bases; junction bases not matched to a gene: 11. The CDR3 is 16 amino acids. CDR3 in DNA: TGTGCCAGCAGCCGTACCGGGACAGGGGTACAGAATGAGCAGTTCTTC. Residues: CASSRTGTGVQNEQFF.

V gene TRBV7-9 combines with J gene TRBJ2-7; 7 positions match TRBD2. Germline V gene sequence: CDR1 SEHNR, CDR2 FQNEAQ (reference sequence). V was pared by 1 base and J by 1 base, with 4 bases of the junction left unmatched. This CDR3 comprises 15 residues. The CDR3, as DNA: TGTGCCAGCAGCTTAGGGTTGCGGGGGTCCTACGAGCAGTACTTC. It yields the protein CASSLGLRGSYEQYF.

The chain links TRBV10-1 to TRBJ1-4; D might be TRBD1 (5 bases). Per the germline V gene, CDR1 is WNHNN and CDR2 is SYGVQD (reference sequence). Trimming cost V 3 bases and J 2 bases, with 10 bases left between them. This CDR3 comprises 15 residues. The CDR3 sequence is CASSDRRGTNEKLFF. The CDR3 DNA is TGCGCCAGCAGTGACAGAAGGGGTACTAATGAAAAACTGTTTTTT.

This clone has a handful of counts. The chain recombines TRBV5-1 with TRBJ1-5; D is uncertain. V shed 0 bases and J shed 3 bases, with 7 bases lying between them. The CDR3 is 14 residues long. Looked up from germline, CDR1 is SGHRS and CDR2 is YFSETQ. As DNA, the CDR3 is TGCGCCAGCAGCTTGGGAGGGTACAATCAGCCCCAGCATTTT. Amino acids: CASSLGGYNQPQHF.

There are a few counts of this clone. The chain employs TRBV18 and TRBJ2-5; D unresolved. Germline V gene lookup returns CDR1 KGHSH and CDR2 LQKENI. The length of the CDR3 is 14 residues. Trimming left V 6 bases short and J 2 bases short, with 13 bases between. In DNA form, the CDR3 reads TGTGCCAGCTCCCCCGGGTCACAACAAGAGACCCAGTACTTC. Amino acid sequence: CASSPGSQQETQYF.

V gene TRBV6-5 combines with J gene TRBJ2-7, with D uncertain. The CDR3 runs 14 residues. The germline CDR1 and CDR2 sequences are MNHEY and SVGAGI. Trimming shortened V by 7 bases and J by 0 bases, and 13 bases separated the two germline ends. The CDR3 protein is CASNDTPSSYEQYF. CDR3 nucleotide sequence: TGTGCCAGCAACGATACTCCAAGCTCCTACGAGCAGTACTTC.

This chain connects TRBV6-1 to TRBJ1-5, with 8 nucleotides matching TRBD1. The CDR3 runs 14 residues. The junction had 4 bases not matched to a gene; V was cut back by 3 bases and J by 6 bases. Per germline, CDR1 MNHNS and CDR2 SASEGT. CDR3 sequence reads: CASSDRGRGQPQHF. As DNA, the CDR3 is TGTGCCAGCAGTGACAGGGGGCGAGGTCAGCCCCAGCATTTT.

The chain has TRBV5-5 and TRBJ1-2; maybe TRBD1 (5 bases). The ends were cut back, 5 bases at V and 8 bases at J, with 13 bases in the middle. The germline V gene encodes CDR1 SGHKS and CDR2 YYEKEE (reference sequence). CDR3 length equals 12 residues. CDR3 amino acids: CASSGRQGGYTF. For the CDR3, the DNA is TGTGCCAGCAGTGGACGCCAGGGAGGCTACACCTTC.

This chain joins TRBV24-1 and TRBJ2-5, with 8 bases matching TRBD1. The CDR3 loop spans 15 amino acids. The germline V gene has CDR1 KGHDR and CDR2 SFDVKD. Trimming cost V 5 bases and J 1 base; bases outside gene matches: 5. This chain's CDR3 is CATSAQGQGQETQYF. The CDR3 DNA reads TGTGCCACCAGTGCCCAAGGACAGGGCCAAGAGACCCAGTACTTC.

The genes are TRBV5-4 and TRBJ1-1; 9 bases line up with TRBD1. J gave up 10 bases and V 5 bases, and 3 bases lay outside the gene matches. CDR3 size: 11 residues. The germline CDR1 and CDR2 sequences are SGHNT and YYREEE (reference sequence). DNA for the CDR3: TGTGCCAGCAGTTCGACAGGGGGAGCTTTCTTT. Its translation is CASSSTGGAFF.

The chain is built from TRBV6-5 and TRBJ1-2; D is unresolved. V was clipped by 5 bases and J by 4 bases, with 11 bases between them. In germline, CDR1 is MNHEY, CDR2 SVGAGI. CDR3 size: 13 residues. CDR3 amino acids: CASSQDSPYGYTF. In DNA, the CDR3 is TGTGCCAGCAGTCAGGACTCCCCCTATGGCTACACCTTC.

The chain carries TRBV19 and TRBJ2-7; D is possibly TRBD1 (6 bases). The V gene's germline CDR1 is LNHDA and CDR2 SQIVND (reference sequence). V lost 5 bases, J lost 4 bases, and 12 bases lay in between. CDR3 size: 13 residues. The CDR3 protein is CASSDSRGYEQYF. CDR3 DNA: TGTGCCAGTAGTGACTCCAGGGGTTACGAGCAGTACTTC.

The gene calls are TRBV19 and TRBJ1-2, with TRBD1 identical over 10 bases. The CDR3 is made up of 13 amino acids. Germline values: CDR1 LNHDA, CDR2 SQIVND (reference sequence). After removal of 4 bases from V and 6 bases from J, the junction contained 2 bases not matched to a gene. The CDR3 DNA reads TGTGCCAGTAGTAGGACAGGGGGTGATGGCTACACCTTC. Its translation is CASSRTGGDGYTF. The full variable domain, with the rest looked up from reference TRBV19 and TRBJ1-2, is DGGITQSPKYLFRKEGQNVTLSCEQNLNHDAMYWYRQDPGQGLRLIYYSQIVNDFQKGDIAEGYSVSREKKESFPLTVTSAQKNPTAFYLCASSRTGGDGYTFGSGTRLTVV.

This chain joins TRBV27 and TRBJ1-2; 7 bases map to TRBD1. CDR3 size: 14 residues. Germline V gene lookup returns CDR1 MNHEY and CDR2 SMNVEV (reference sequence). The V gene end was trimmed by 1 base and the J gene end by 6 bases; junction bases not matched to a gene: 5. The DNA for the CDR3 is TGTGCCAGCAGTTTATACAGGGGCAAACATGGCTACACCTTC. Its protein product is CASSLYRGKHGYTF.

This chain uses TRBV2 with TRBJ1-4, with TRBD1 identical over 7 bases. V was clipped by 3 bases and J by 4 bases; unmatched bases: 5. This CDR3 region has 15 residues. The germline V gene encodes CDR1 SNHLY and CDR2 FYNNEI. Here the CDR3 reads CASSEAGGHNEKLFF. In DNA, the CDR3 is TGTGCCAGCAGTGAGGCAGGGGGACATAATGAAAAACTGTTTTTT.

The genes are TRBV4-1 and TRBJ2-2, with 15 nucleotides matching TRBD2. The CDR3 length is 19 residues. V trimming: 6 bases; J trimming: 3 bases; junction bases outside the gene matches: 11. Germline V gene data show CDR1 as MGHRA and CDR2 as YSYEKL. The chain's CDR3 is CASRSKLGLAGGDTGELFF. Written as DNA, the CDR3 is TGCGCCAGCAGGTCCAAGTTGGGACTAGCGGGGGGTGACACCGGGGAGCTGTTTTTT.

The chain is built from TRBV18 and TRBJ1-5, with 7 bases identical to TRBD1. Germline V CDR1 and CDR2: KGHSH, LQKENI. The CDR3 has 16 residues. V lost 4 bases to trimming and J lost 1 base; unmatched junction nucleotides: 7. As DNA, the CDR3 is TGTGCCAGCTCACGGGAGACAGGGACGAGCAATCAGCCCCAGCATTTT. This sequence encodes CASSRETGTSNQPQHF.

J is TRBJ2-3 and V is TRBV3-1 (or the pseudogene TRBV3-2), with D possibly TRBD1 on 6 matching bases. This CDR3 is built from 16 residues. Germline V gene lookup returns CDR1 LGHDT and CDR2 YNNKEL (reference sequence). Trimming pared 2 bases from V and 2 bases from J, leaving 14 bases between. The CDR3 sequence: CASSQPGTSFTDTQYF. The CDR3 DNA follows: TGTGCCAGCAGCCAACCCGGGACATCTTTCACAGATACGCAGTATTTT.

The chain carries TRBV7-9 and TRBJ1-3; D might be TRBD1 (6 bases). Germline CDR1 reads SEHNR; CDR2 reads FQNEAQ (reference sequence). With 5 bases removed from V and 0 bases from J, the gap between germline ends came to 17 bases. The CDR3 sequence is 17 residues long. CDR3 sequence (DNA): TGTGCCAGCAGCGAACACGCCGGGACACCCTCTGGAAACACCATATATTTT. Translated, it gives CASSEHAGTPSGNTIYF. Full variable domain (missing parts from reference TRBV7-9 and TRBJ1-3): DTGVSQNPRHKITKRGQNVTFRCDPISEHNRLYWYRQTLGQGPEFLTYFQNEAQLEKSRLLSDRFSAERPKGSFSTLEIQRTEQGDSAMYLCASSEHAGTPSGNTIYFGEGSWLTVV.

V is TRBV6-5 and J is TRBJ2-5, with TRBD1 matching 11 bases. The CDR3 extends over 15 amino acids. Germline CDR1 reads MNHEY; CDR2 reads SVGAGI. V trimming: 7 bases; J trimming: 4 bases; junction bases outside the gene matches: 8. The CDR3 sequence: CASKGGGQGAETQYF. The CDR3 DNA reads as TGTGCCAGCAAAGGAGGAGGACAGGGGGCAGAGACCCAGTACTTC.